The next 24 T cell receptor beta chains were all read from a single sample in a study of brain T cells in children with intractable seizures. Here immunoSEQ multiplex PCR was the method, and the copy in TCRdb shows in-frame clones only, minus some. The table has under 150,000 clones, approximately 94% seen once; the top ten hold under 4.5%. The source was peripheral blood, collected at surgery. The source of these receptors is a boy in the first two years of life with hemimegalencephaly and intractable seizures.

The V call is TRBV6-5, the J call TRBJ2-4; possible D gene TRBD1, 5 bases. V shed 5 bases and J shed 6 bases, with 11 bases lying between them. CDR3 size: 13 residues. Per the germline V gene, CDR1 is MNHEY and CDR2 is SVGAGI. The CDR3 DNA reads TGTGCCAGCAGTCGGATTCAGGGAAACATTCAGTACTTC. It is translated as CASSRIQGNIQYF.

This rearrangement joins TRBV15 to TRBJ1-1; 7 nucleotides line up with TRBD1. Per germline, CDR1 LNHNV and CDR2 YYDKDF (reference sequence). This CDR3 has 15 residues. The junction had 13 bases not matched to a gene; V was cut back by 2 bases and J by 10 bases. The CDR3 loop reads CATSRRIDSPGGAFF. As DNA, the CDR3 is TGTGCCACCAGCAGACGAATCGACAGTCCAGGGGGAGCTTTCTTT.

This chain uses TRBV29-1 with TRBJ1-4; 7 bases map to TRBD1. This CDR3 spans 14 amino acids. The ends lost 5 bases at V and 8 bases at J; junction bases unmatched: 11. Germline V lookup: CDR1 SQVTM, CDR2 ANQGSEA. CDR3: CSVSRQGGSEKLFF. CDR3 in DNA: TGCAGCGTTTCCAGACAGGGAGGTAGCGAAAAACTGTTTTTT.

The J gene is TRBJ2-1, the V gene TRBV6-1; no reliable D call. The CDR3 extends over 15 amino acids. Germline assignment: CDR1 MNHNS and CDR2 SASEGT. V dropped 1 base and J dropped 9 bases, with 16 bases sitting between them. The CDR3 nucleotides read TGTGCCAGCAGTGAAGGCCTCCCTACGTTCGGTGAGCAGTTCTTC. This encodes CASSEGLPTFGEQFF.

The chain carries TRBV10-3 and TRBJ1-3, with D perhaps matching TRBD1 (5 bases). CDR1 is ENHRY and CDR2 is SYGVKD in the germline V gene. V was trimmed by 4 bases and J by 0 bases, leaving 16 bases between them. The CDR3 spans 17 residues. The CDR3 DNA reads TGTGCCATCAGTGTCCTAGAAGGGGTCTCCTCTGGAAACACCATATATTTT. Translation gives CAISVLEGVSSGNTIYF.

This chain uses TRBV12-5 with TRBJ2-3, with D possibly being TRBD2 (7 bases). This CDR3 region has 15 residues. Germline V gene sequence: CDR1 LGHNT, CDR2 FRNRAP. Trimming left V 3 bases short and J 9 bases short, with 19 bases between. In DNA, the CDR3 is TGTGCTAGTGGTTTTACGGGGGGCTTAAGGGGGACGCAGTATTTT. Translation gives CASGFTGGLRGTQYF. The full variable domain, its missing parts supplied by reference TRBV12-5 and TRBJ2-3, is DARVTQTPRHKVTEMGQEVTMRCQPILGHNTVFWYRQTMMQGLELLAYFRNRAPLDDSGMPKDRFSAEMPDATLATLKIQPSEPRDSAVYFCASGFTGGLRGTQYFGPGTRLTVL.

The chain carries TRBV11-1 and TRBJ2-1; D remains ambiguous. Germline V CDR1 and CDR2: SGHAT, FQDESV (reference sequence). Deletions cut 0 bases from V and 6 bases from J, with 6 bases between. The CDR3 runs 13 residues. CDR3 DNA: TGTGCCAGCAGCTTAGCCCTGGCCAATGAGCAGTTCTTC. Amino acid sequence: CASSLALANEQFF.

The chain has TRBV5-1 and TRBJ1-4; D uncertain. The germline CDR1 and CDR2 sequences are SGHRS and YFSETQ. Trimming removed 3 bases at V and 7 bases at J, with 7 bases between. The CDR3 totals 12 residues. The DNA of the CDR3 is TGCGCCAGCAGCTGGTATGGTGAAAAACTGTTTTTT. Amino acids: CASSWYGEKLFF.

This chain uses TRBV11-3 with TRBJ2-2; no clear D. The ends were cut back, 5 bases at V and 4 bases at J, with 29 bases in the middle. This CDR3 spans 20 amino acids. Looked up from germline, CDR1 is SGHNT and CDR2 is YENEEA. CDR3 sequence (DNA): TGTGCCAGCAGCCCCTCTTTATTCAAGTTTGGAACAGCTCTCACCGGGGAGCTGTTTTTT. Translation: CASSPSLFKFGTALTGELFF.

The CDR3 nucleotides read TGCACCAGCAGCCAAGTGGACGCCGGGACCGGGGAGCTGTTTTTT. Protein sequence: CTSSQVDAGTGELFF. The chain links TRBV1 to TRBJ2-2. TRBV1 is a listed pseudogene. The CDR3 totals 15 residues.

The chain links TRBV6-2 or TRBV6-3 to TRBJ2-7, with unresolved D. V lost 0 bases and J lost 6, with 12 bases in between. This CDR3 has 14 residues. The germline V gene encodes CDR1 MNHEY and CDR2 SVGEGT. The CDR3 nucleotides are TGTGCCAGCAGTTACTCGCCCACTTCTCCCGAGCAGTACTTC. As protein: CASSYSPTSPEQYF.

The J gene is TRBJ1-2, the V gene TRBV6-2 or TRBV6-3; tentatively, D is TRBD1 (6 bases). Trimming pared 3 bases from V and 6 bases from J, leaving 14 bases between. This CDR3 has 14 residues. Germline V gene data show CDR1 as MNHEY and CDR2 as SVGEGT. The CDR3 here is CASSYTDRSHGYTF. DNA for the CDR3: TGTGCCAGCAGTTATACCGACAGGTCCCATGGCTACACCTTC.

The chain employs TRBV6-5 and TRBJ1-1; weak D call: TRBD1 (5 bases). The CDR3 covers 14 residues. The V gene's germline CDR1 is MNHEY and CDR2 SVGAGI. V was shortened by 6 bases and J by 5 bases, with 16 bases between the two germline ends. The CDR3 region has the DNA TGTGCCAGCAGCATAACTTTGGGGGGGACTGAAGCTTTCTTT. Encoded protein: CASSITLGGTEAFF.

The chain links TRBV28 to TRBJ1-3, with unresolved D. Germline CDR1 MDHEN, CDR2 SYDVKM. Trimming cost V 6 bases and J 2 bases, with 14 bases left between them. This CDR3 has 15 residues. CDR3 DNA: TGTGCCAGCAGCCGCCCGACCGTGGCTGGAAACACCATATATTTT. Protein: CASSRPTVAGNTIYF.

V is TRBV12-1 and J is TRBJ2-7; the tabulated D call, TRBD2, remains unverified against the DNA. TRBV12-1 is annotated as a pseudogene. The CDR3 has 16 amino acids. DNA for the CDR3: TGTGCCAGCAGCCCTTCGGGACTAGCGGGAGTCTACGAGCAGTACTTC. It yields the protein CASSPSGLAGVYEQYF.

V and J are TRBV2 and TRBJ2-3; D gene uncertain. Deletions cut 1 base from V and 11 bases from J, with 7 bases between. Germline assignment: CDR1 SNHLY and CDR2 FYNNEI. The CDR3 is 11 residues long. DNA of the CDR3: TGTGCCAGCAGTGAAGGGCGCCGGCAGTATTTT. It yields the protein CASSEGRRQYF.

V is TRBV5-6 and J is TRBJ1-1; a possible D gene is TRBD1 (5 bases). CDR3 length: 14 amino acids. Germline CDR1 SGHDT, CDR2 YYEEEE. V was pared by 2 bases and J by 1 base, with 9 bases between. The CDR3 bases are TGTGCCAGCAGCTTCCTTGGACAGAACACTGAAGCTTTCTTT. The encoded protein is CASSFLGQNTEAFF.

The V gene is TRBV30, the J gene TRBJ2-3; D uncertain. CDR1 is GTSNPN, CDR2 SVGIG, per germline (reference sequence). The CDR3 is 12 residues long. Trimming pared 3 bases from V and 2 bases from J, leaving 6 bases between. As DNA, the CDR3 is TGTGCCTGGAGGCAACCCACAGATACGCAGTATTTT. Its translation is CAWRQPTDTQYF.

The V gene is TRBV7-8, the J gene TRBJ2-3; TRBD2 matches 13 bases. This CDR3 contains 16 residues. Trimming cost V 3 bases and J 4 bases; bases outside gene matches: 4. Per germline, CDR1 SGHVS and CDR2 FQNEAQ. CDR3 sequence reads: CASSLGTSGTPDTQYF. DNA of the CDR3: TGTGCCAGCAGCTTGGGGACTAGCGGGACGCCAGATACGCAGTATTTT.

The V call is TRBV10-3, the J call TRBJ2-2; TRBD2 matches 8 bases. The CDR3 loop spans 14 amino acids. Germline values: CDR1 ENHRY, CDR2 SYGVKD. Unmatched junction bases numbered 1, after V lost 3 bases and J lost 4 bases. CDR3 DNA: TGTGCCATCAGTGAACGGGAGGGCACCGGGGAGCTGTTTTTT. Translated: CAISEREGTGELFF.

This chain uses TRBV19 with TRBJ2-4; D remains unclear. This CDR3 region has 11 residues. V lost 7 bases to trimming and J lost 9 bases, with 10 bases between them. In germline, CDR1 is LNHDA, CDR2 SQIVND (reference sequence). The DNA for the CDR3 is TGTGCCAGTAAATCCGGCGGCATTCAGTACTTC. This encodes CASKSGGIQYF.

This clone is a singleton in its sample. CDR3 nucleotide sequence: TGTGCCAGCAGTTACGGCAGGGGTTTACAGCCCCAGCATTTT. It yields the protein CASSYGRGLQPQHF. This chain uses TRBV6-5 with TRBJ1-5; the D gene is possibly TRBD1 (6 bases). Trimming stripped 2 bases from V and 7 bases from J, with 12 bases between. The germline V gene encodes CDR1 MNHEY and CDR2 SVGAGI. The CDR3 is 14 residues long.

This clone was seen once. The chain uses TRBV9 and TRBJ2-5; D assignment may be TRBD1 or TRBD2 (5 bases each). Trimming left V 0 bases short and J 1 base short, with 13 bases between. CDR1 SGDLS and CDR2 YYNGEE come from the germline V gene. The CDR3 is 16 amino acids. The CDR3 loop reads CASSVGGGPFQETQYF. CDR3 bases: TGTGCCAGCAGCGTAGGGGGCGGGCCCTTCCAAGAGACCCAGTACTTC.

This rearrangement joins TRBV5-5 to TRBJ2-3; D remains unclear. V was cut by 0 bases and J by 0 bases, with 8 bases left in between. Germline V CDR1 and CDR2: SGHKS, YYEKEE (reference sequence). The CDR3 sequence is 15 residues long. CDR3 residues: CASSLDGRSTDTQYF. In DNA, the CDR3 is TGTGCCAGCAGCTTGGACGGGCGGAGCACAGATACGCAGTATTTT.